This TCR beta chain comes out of a study of cytomegalovirus exposure and HLA in healthy donors. Findings and caveats of the study: Presence/absence analysis assumed near-uniform sequencing depth across donors. Per a prior analysis, the majority of TCR beta V segments were productive roughly 87% or roughly 30% of the time.

This clone was seen a handful of times. Its matching antigen is unknown. Primers: 60 Vbeta forward and 13 Jbeta reverse. Clones were read by immunoSEQ multiplex PCR, and TCRdb kept only the in-frame ones, dropping some. The sample holds 120,000 to 150,000 clones, around three quarters seen once. This CDR3 spans 15 amino acids. Germline CDR1 is SEHNR and CDR2 is FQNEAQ (reference sequence). The V segment lost 1 base and the J segment 4 bases; nucleotides outside the gene matches: 4. This receptor was taken from a man aged 30 to 45 in good health and CMV-seronegative. J is TRBJ1-5 and V is TRBV7-9, with 7 positions matching TRBD1. Sample: PBMCs. DNA of the CDR3: TGTGCCAGCAGCTTAGACAGGGGTGGGAATCAGCCCCAGCATTTT. Translating gives CASSLDRGGNQPQHF.